The rows below give T cell receptor beta chains drawn from one sample of a study of graft-versus-host responses after intestinal transplantation. Their cognate antigens are unknown. Sequencing used immunoSEQ multiplex PCR; TCRdb keeps in-frame clones, though not all of them. Here the sample spans about 70,000 clones, 90% being singletons. Sequences were derived from unstimulated CD8+ T cells sorted from spleen or lymph node cells, sampled before transplant. The receptors shown here come from a human donor who was the organ donor for an intestinal transplant. CDR3s leave out the opening cysteine and the closing phenylalanine or tryptophan. Each record gives: D gene, V gene, clone size, CDR3 protein. A D gene is named only where the DNA matches it firmly. Not every row has a clone size; where given, it reads once, few, many or a size class.

D: TRBD1
V: TRBV5-4
size: -
CDR3: ASSLEGQIKNNTGELF

D: -
V: TRBV28
size: once
CDR3: ASSRVSGANVLT

D: TRBD1
V: TRBV4-3
size: -
CDR3: ASSQTTGGNYGYT

D: -
V: TRBV28
size: -
CDR3: ASSFRVQGRNYEKLF

D: -
V: TRBV27
size: once
CDR3: ASSLSQAIATNEKLF

D: -
V: TRBV10-1
size: -
CDR3: ASSEVNGDTEAF

D: TRBD2
V: TRBV10-3
size: -
CDR3: AISERSSGLTGELF

D: TRBD2
V: TRBV28
size: -
CDR3: ASLSSGGAGDTQY

D: -
V: TRBV10-3
size: -
CDR3: AIRAGKWENEKLF

D: -
V: TRBV27
size: -
CDR3: ASSLSITGYNEQF

D: -
V: TRBV4-3
size: -
CDR3: ASSPSPTRLTDTQY

D: -
V: TRBV6-1
size: -
CDR3: ASSRDYWGYT

D: TRBD1
V: TRBV15
size: once
CDR3: ATSRPDRRRFQPQH

D: TRBD1
V: TRBV6-7
size: -
CDR3: ASSSPGPTGASEAF

D: -
V: TRBV5-8
size: -
CDR3: ASSFWSRAYGYT

D: -
V: TRBV2
size: -
CDR3: ASRPGHTRVTEAF

D: -
V: TRBV9
size: -
CDR3: ASSSRTGGVTLSGANVLT

D: -
V: TRBV7-9
size: few
CDR3: ASSLSEKLF

D: TRBD2
V: TRBV10-3
size: -
CDR3: AITAGGGYNEQF

D: TRBD1
V: TRBV5-1
size: -
CDR3: ASSLAAGGMNTEAF

D: -
V: TRBV5-1
size: -
CDR3: ASSLTGLLKNIQY

D: -
V: TRBV18
size: -
CDR3: ASSPFGTGGRWPQH

D: TRBD1
V: TRBV14
size: -
CDR3: ASRDRGNTEAF

D: -
V: TRBV4-2
size: -
CDR3: ASSHLLSSGNTIY

D: TRBD1
V: TRBV4-1
size: -
CDR3: ASSPGTVNTGELF

D: -
V: TRBV7-7
size: -
CDR3: ASSLGVRDGENNEQF

D: TRBD1
V: TRBV6-5
size: -
CDR3: ASSSTGQGMTEAF

D: -
V: TRBV2
size: few
CDR3: ASSEPGRTNEKLF

D: -
V: TRBV2
size: -
CDR3: ASKVGGGYT

D: TRBD1
V: TRBV6-5
size: -
CDR3: ASSLGQVNSPLH

D: TRBD2
V: TRBV7-8
size: -
CDR3: ASSSSGGEETQY

D: -
V: TRBV18
size: -
CDR3: ASSPLDKRTELISGNTIY

D: -
V: TRBV25-1
size: -
CDR3: ASSESDREYGYT

D: -
V: TRBV9
size: once
CDR3: ASSVASGGTADTQY

D: TRBD1
V: TRBV7-3
size: -
CDR3: ASSMTDRGHNEQF

D: TRBD2
V: TRBV4-2
size: -
CDR3: ASSFRLAPGELF

D: TRBD1
V: TRBV7-7
size: -
CDR3: ASSLVQGEETQY

D: TRBD2
V: TRBV4-3
size: -
CDR3: ASSPSLAGLANTGELF

D: TRBD1
V: TRBV7-3
size: few
CDR3: ASSHGQGANYGYT